The next 5 T cell receptor beta chains were all read from a single sample in a study of long-term antiretroviral therapy in people with HIV. They ran version v3.0 of the immunoSEQ assay at survey level. Repertoires were generated with immunoSEQ multiplex PCR, while TCRdb's copy carries only in-frame clones and drops some. The sample lists about 29,000 clones, nearly 95% occurring once. The starting material was unsorted PBMCs, obtained 6.2 years after starting antiretroviral therapy. The source is a man in his forties with HIV.

The chain is built from TRBV30 and TRBJ1-5, with 7 bases aligning to TRBD1. This CDR3 has 18 residues. Germline V gene sequence: CDR1 GTSNPN, CDR2 SVGIG (reference sequence). V was pared by 1 base and J by 0 bases, with 12 bases of the junction left unmatched. The CDR3 is CAWSAARTGLYSNQPQHF. DNA of the CDR3: TGTGCCTGGAGTGCCGCGAGGACAGGTCTATATAGCAATCAGCCCCAGCATTTT.

The DNA of the CDR3 is TGTGCCAGTAGTAAGACAGGGAACACTGAAGCTTTCTTT. Translating gives CASSKTGNTEAFF. The V call is TRBV19, the J call TRBJ1-1; possibly TRBD1 for D (6 bases). Trimming removed 4 bases at V and 1 base at J, with 7 bases between. Germline V gene data show CDR1 as LNHDA and CDR2 as SQIVND (reference sequence). The CDR3 contains 13 residues.

This chain links TRBV5-8 with TRBJ1-4, with D possibly matching TRBD1 (5 bases). The CDR3 runs to 15 residues. V lost 4 bases to trimming and J lost 4 bases, with 14 bases between them. CDR1 is SGHTS and CDR2 is YDEGEE in the germline V gene. The CDR3 DNA sequence: TGTGCCAGCAGCCTGGGGGGGAAAATTAATGAAAAACTGTTTTTT. This codes for CASSLGGKINEKLFF.

The gene calls are TRBV5-4 and TRBJ2-3; D might be TRBD1 or TRBD2, each matching 9 bases. Trimming shortened V by 4 bases and J by 7 bases, and 34 bases separated the two germline ends. Germline-derived CDR1 and CDR2 are SGHNT and YYREEE (reference sequence). This CDR3 has 20 amino acids. The CDR3, as DNA: TGTGCCAGCAGCCCGCGGGGGGGACAGGGAATGCGGGACGGGGGTAATACGCAGTATTTT. It translates to CASSPRGGQGMRDGGNTQYF.

The V call is TRBV7-2, the J call TRBJ2-5; 16 bases line up with TRBD2. After removal of 0 bases from V and 5 bases from J, the junction contained 9 bases not matched to a gene. CDR1 SGHTA and CDR2 FQGNSA come from the germline V gene. The CDR3 is made up of 19 amino acids. This CDR3 is CASSLALGLAGGGRETQYF. CDR3 DNA: TGTGCCAGCAGCTTAGCGCTGGGACTAGCGGGAGGGGGACGGGAGACCCAGTACTTC.